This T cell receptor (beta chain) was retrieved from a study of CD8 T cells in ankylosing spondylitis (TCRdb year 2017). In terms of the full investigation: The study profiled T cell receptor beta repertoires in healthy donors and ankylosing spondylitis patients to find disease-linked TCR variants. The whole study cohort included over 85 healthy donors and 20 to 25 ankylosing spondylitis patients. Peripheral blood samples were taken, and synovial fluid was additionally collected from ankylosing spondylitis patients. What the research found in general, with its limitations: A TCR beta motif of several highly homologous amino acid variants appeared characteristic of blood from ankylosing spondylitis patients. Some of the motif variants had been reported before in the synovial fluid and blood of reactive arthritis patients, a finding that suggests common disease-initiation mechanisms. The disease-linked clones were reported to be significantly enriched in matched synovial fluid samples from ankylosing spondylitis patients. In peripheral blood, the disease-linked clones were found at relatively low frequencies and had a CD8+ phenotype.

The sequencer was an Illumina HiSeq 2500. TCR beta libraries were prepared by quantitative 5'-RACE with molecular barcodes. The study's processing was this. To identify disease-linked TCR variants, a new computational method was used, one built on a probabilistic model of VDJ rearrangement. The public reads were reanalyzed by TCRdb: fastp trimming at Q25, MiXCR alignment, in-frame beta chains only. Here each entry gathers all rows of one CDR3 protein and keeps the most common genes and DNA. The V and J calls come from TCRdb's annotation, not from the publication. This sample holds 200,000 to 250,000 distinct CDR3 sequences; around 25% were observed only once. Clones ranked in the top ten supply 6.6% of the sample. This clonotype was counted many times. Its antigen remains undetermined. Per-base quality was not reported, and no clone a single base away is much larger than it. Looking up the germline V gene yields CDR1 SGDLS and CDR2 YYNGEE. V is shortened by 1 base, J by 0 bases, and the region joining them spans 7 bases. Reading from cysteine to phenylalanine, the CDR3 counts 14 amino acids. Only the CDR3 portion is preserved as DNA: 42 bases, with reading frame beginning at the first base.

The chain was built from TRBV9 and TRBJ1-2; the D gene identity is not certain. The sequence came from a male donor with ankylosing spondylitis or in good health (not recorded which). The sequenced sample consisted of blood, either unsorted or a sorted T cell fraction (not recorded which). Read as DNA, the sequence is TGTGCCAGCAGCGTACAAGGAGCTAACTATGGCTACACCTTC. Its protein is CASSVQGANYGYTF. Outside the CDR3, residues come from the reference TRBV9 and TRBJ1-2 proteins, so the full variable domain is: DSGVTQTPKHLITATGQRVTLRCSPRSGDLSVYWYQQSLDQGLQFLIQYYNGEERAKGNILERFSAQQFPDLHSELNLSSLELGDSALYFCASSVQGANYGYTFGSGTRLTVV.